Shown below are 5 T cell receptor beta chains from a single sample sequenced in a study of blood T cell repertoires in COVID-19 (dated by TCRdb to between 2020 and 2021). Library creation used the immunoSEQ multiplex PCR assay. This immuneACCESS table, as held by TCRdb, lists in-frame sequences with V and J called but not all clones. Of the missing ones, under half trace to an unresolved V gene in checked studies; the others have no known cause. The sample contains about 250,000 clones, roughly 89% of them found a single time. More than 0.75% of the sample belongs to the ten largest clones. The sample comprised peripheral blood. These receptors were obtained from a man aged 25-45 years with acute or convalescent COVID-19.

The V call is TRBV5-1, the J call TRBJ2-7; 9 nucleotides agree with TRBD2. J lost 0 bases, V lost 4 bases, and 8 bases had no gene match. Germline-derived CDR1 and CDR2 are SGHRS and YFSETQ. This CDR3 is 16 amino acids long. The CDR3 DNA is TGCGCCAGCAGCCTCCCGGGACTAGCTTCCTCCTACGAGCAGTACTTC. Protein sequence: CASSLPGLASSYEQYF.

V gene TRBV28 combines with J gene TRBJ1-2; 7 bases agree with TRBD1. The V and J ends lost 4 bases and 7 bases, in that order; junction bases with no gene match: 6. From germline, CDR1 is MDHEN and CDR2 SYDVKM. The CDR3 runs to 13 residues. For the CDR3, the DNA is TGTGCCAGCAGTTCACAGGGGTCGGTTGGCTACACCTTC. It codes for CASSSQGSVGYTF.

The rearrangement joins TRBV29-1 to TRBJ2-3; D is ambiguous. CDR1 is SQVTM and CDR2 is ANQGSEA in the germline V gene. The germline V and J ends were trimmed by 4 bases and 10 bases, with 12 bases remaining between them. The CDR3 is 11 residues long. CDR3 residues: CSVGNYHPQYF. The CDR3 DNA is TGCAGCGTTGGGAACTACCATCCGCAGTATTTT.

This clone was seen once. The chain has TRBV6-4 and TRBJ1-6; perhaps TRBD1 as D (5 bases). The germline V and J ends were trimmed by 5 bases and 9 bases, with 14 bases remaining between them. This CDR3 region has 14 residues. The germline gives CDR1 MRHNA, CDR2 SNTAGT. As DNA, the CDR3 is TGTGCCAGCAGTCAGACTCCCCAGGGTTCACCCCTCCACTTT. Its translation: CASSQTPQGSPLHF.

The chain carries TRBV3-1 (or the pseudogene TRBV3-2) and TRBJ2-7; D is unresolved. This CDR3 has 12 amino acids. The V gene's germline CDR1 is LGHDT and CDR2 YNNKEL (reference sequence). The V gene lost 2 bases and the J gene lost 3 bases, with 5 bases spanning the gap. The CDR3 loop reads CASSQRFYEQYF. Written as DNA, the CDR3 is TGTGCCAGCAGCCAACGGTTCTACGAGCAGTACTTC.